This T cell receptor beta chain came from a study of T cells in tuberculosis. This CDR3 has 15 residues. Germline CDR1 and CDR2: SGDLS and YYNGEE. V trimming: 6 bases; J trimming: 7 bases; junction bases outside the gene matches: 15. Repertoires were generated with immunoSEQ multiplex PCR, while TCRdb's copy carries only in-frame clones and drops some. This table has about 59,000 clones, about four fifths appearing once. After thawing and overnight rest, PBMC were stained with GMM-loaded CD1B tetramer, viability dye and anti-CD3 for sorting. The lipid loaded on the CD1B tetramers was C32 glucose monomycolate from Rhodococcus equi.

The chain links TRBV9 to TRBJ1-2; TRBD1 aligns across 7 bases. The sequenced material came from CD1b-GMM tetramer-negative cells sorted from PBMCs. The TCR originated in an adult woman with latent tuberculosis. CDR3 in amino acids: CASTLVGTAGGGYTF. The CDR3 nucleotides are TGTGCCAGCACCCTAGTTGGAACGGCAGGGGGTGGCTACACCTTC.